This T cell receptor (beta chain) derives from a study of T-cell memory formation after mild COVID-19. About the research overall: TCR clusters showed largely donor specificity. Broader study findings: Contracting CD4+ clones sat mainly in CM and EM; CD8+ in EMRA. Clones contracting over day 15 to 85 were CD4/CD8 balanced, with later expanders leaning CD4+. Still unconfirmed is whether the second-wave clones peaking on day 37 recognized SARS-CoV-2.

One entry per CDR3 protein, called by TCRdb with MiXCR from the 5' RACE reads. The sample has almost 350,000 distinct CDR3 sequences; 20% to 25% are singletons. The CDR3 is made up of 16 amino acids. The J segment lost 8 bases and the V segment lost 5 bases, leaving 12 bases of the junction unmatched. The germline V gene encodes CDR1 MDHEN and CDR2 SYDVKM. As regards this clonotype: What it recognizes is unknown.

The specimen was PBMCs or a T cell subset sorted from them (not recorded which). The chain recombines TRBV28 with TRBJ1-5; TRBD1 agrees at 10 bases. The source of this sequence is a man aged 18 to 29 who had mild COVID-19 (a few samples of this study predate the infection). Cell type and time point are not known. The CDR3 DNA sequence: TGTGCCAGCAGTCGACAGGGGGCGGATGCTCGAGAGCCCCAGCATTTT. It is translated as CASSRQGADAREPQHF.